The 5 T cell receptor beta chains presented below share a single source sample, sequenced in a study of T cells in Graves' hyperthyroidism and ophthalmopathy. RNA transcripts yielded amplified TCR beta CDR3 regions. TCR CDR3 underwent first-round RT-PCR with the HTBI primer set. MiXCR, run by TCRdb on the multiplex PCR reads, gives a single entry per CDR3 protein. The table includes roughly 200,000 distinct CDR3 sequences, roughly a sixth detected once. The sequenced sample was blood. The receptors here all came from a woman aged 50 to 60 with Graves' hyperthyroidism.

CDR3 DNA: TGTGCCAGCAGCTTGGGGTCTAGCGGGAGGGCCAACCATGAGCAGTTCTTC. Translated, it gives CASSLGSSGRANHEQFF. The chain uses TRBV5-6 and TRBJ2-1, with TRBD2 matching 12 bases. The J segment lost 8 bases and the V segment lost 0 bases, leaving 9 bases of the junction unmatched. This CDR3 spans 17 amino acids. Germline CDR1 is SGHDT and CDR2 is YYEEEE.

This clonotype was detected ten times or more. V usage is TRBV2 and J usage is TRBJ2-1; possible D gene TRBD2, 6 bases. Germline V gene lookup returns CDR1 SNHLY and CDR2 FYNNEI. This CDR3 contains 16 residues. Trimming removed 5 bases from V and 0 bases from J, with 14 bases in between. The DNA of the CDR3 is TGTGCCAGCAGTCCCTCGGGACTGAGCTCCTACAATGAGCAGTTCTTC. This sequence encodes CASSPSGLSSYNEQFF.

The CDR3 nucleotides are TGTGCCTGGAGAACAGGGGTAAATCAGCCCCAGCATTTT. It codes for CAWRTGVNQPQHF. The chain links TRBV30 to TRBJ1-5, with 7 positions matching TRBD1. The length of the CDR3 is 13 residues. Looked up from germline, CDR1 is GTSNPN and CDR2 is SVGIG (reference sequence). V lost 3 bases, J lost 4 bases, and 3 bases stayed unmatched. Drawing the rest from reference TRBV30 and TRBJ1-5, the complete variable domain is SQTIHQWPATLVQPVGSPLSLECTVEGTSNPNLYWYRQAAGRGLQLLFYSVGIGQISSEVPQNLSASRPQDRQFILSSKKLLLSDSGFYLCAWRTGVNQPQHFGDGTRLSIL.

This clonotype was found many times. The chain recombines TRBV5-4 with TRBJ2-3, with D possibly TRBD2 on 5 matching bases. CDR1 and CDR2 from the germline V gene are SGHNT and YYREEE (reference sequence). V lost 0 bases and J 5 bases, leaving 13 bases between the germline ends. The CDR3 totals 15 residues. CDR3 sequence (DNA): TGTGCCAGCAGCTTGGCTGGGGATAGCGTAGATACGCAGTATTTT. Its translation is CASSLAGDSVDTQYF.

This clonotype was counted at least ten times. The chain recombines TRBV28 with TRBJ1-2; D is ambiguous. Trimming shortened V by 4 bases and J by 9 bases, and 15 bases separated the two germline ends. The CDR3 has 13 amino acids. Germline values: CDR1 MDHEN, CDR2 SYDVKM. The CDR3: CASSSSRVPSYTF. The CDR3 DNA reads as TGTGCCAGCAGTTCATCTCGCGTCCCTAGCTACACCTTC.